These 31 T cell receptor beta chains originate from one sample sequenced in a study of regulatory T cells in long-lasting Graves disease (dated by TCRdb to about 2021). The library was built by means of multiplex PCR. TCRdb lists the instrument as Illumina HiSeq 4000. iRepertoire HTBI primers and Arm-PCR amplification of CDR3 regions were used to construct TCR beta libraries. The raw public data were reprocessed by TCRdb itself: fastp quality trimming at Q25, MiXCR clonotype calling, in-frame beta chains only. Every distinct CDR3 protein forms one entry, paired with its most common genes and DNA. The sample has more than 650,000 distinct CDR3 sequences on record, approximately 31% of them singletons. The leading ten clones occupy 35% to 55% of the sample. What the time point label conveys for this sample: persistent/refractory GD, antithyroid drugs over 5 years with positive TRAb. For both TCR sequencing and RNA sequencing, RNA was extracted from PBMCs in TRIzol.

The sequencing used peripheral blood mononuclear cells (PBMCs), collected when the disease was refractory, from a patient treated with antithyroid drugs. These receptors came from a female donor with Graves disease.

This clonotype was counted only a few times. The chain employs TRBV30 and TRBJ1-2, with D perhaps TRBD1 (6 bases). The CDR3 covers 15 residues. CDR1 and CDR2 (germline): GTSNPN, SVGIG (reference sequence). Trimming shortened V by 0 bases and J by 2 bases, and 13 bases separated the two germline ends. The CDR3 nucleotides are TGTGCCTGGAGTGTGGGAGGGGGGAAGAACTATGGCTACACCTTC. Translation: CAWSVGGGKNYGYTF.

V and J are TRBV5-6 and TRBJ1-5; 7 nucleotides match TRBD1. Per germline, CDR1 SGHDT and CDR2 YYEEEE. The CDR3 consists of 18 residues. V gave up 4 bases and J gave up 0 bases; unmatched junction bases: 13. CDR3 DNA: TGTGCCAGCAGCACCGCCGGGACAGCCTTATATAGCAATCAGCCCCAGCATTTT. Protein sequence: CASSTAGTALYSNQPQHF.

The CDR3 protein is CASTRRGTNYGYTF. DNA for the CDR3: TGTGCCAGCACCCGACGGGGGACCAACTATGGCTACACCTTC. The chain has TRBV6-1 and TRBJ1-2; D might be TRBD1 (5 bases). V shed 7 bases and J shed 2 bases, with 14 bases lying between them. The CDR3 totals 14 residues. Germline values: CDR1 MNHNS, CDR2 SASEGT.

This clonotype was counted between two and nine times. The chain has TRBV12-3 or TRBV12-4 and TRBJ2-7, with 12 positions matching TRBD2. The CDR3 is 18 amino acids. V lost 5 bases to trimming and J lost 6 bases; unmatched junction nucleotides: 17. The CDR3 DNA reads TGTGCCAGCAGTCCCCGGACTAGCGGGACTCTGATTTATCTCGAGCAGTACTTC. Amino acids: CASSPRTSGTLIYLEQYF.

As to this clonotype: One end of the junction does not line up with germline, which may come from a read error. The V call is TRBV5-8, the J call TRBJ2-2, with no clear D. Germline loops: CDR1 SGHTS, CDR2 YDEGEE. There are 14 residues in the CDR3. CDR3 bases: TGCGCCAGCAGCTTATCGACGAACACCGGGGAGCTGTTTTTT. It specifies CASSLSTNTGELFF.

This chain links TRBV7-3 with TRBJ2-2; 10 bases line up with TRBD1. The CDR3 extends over 19 amino acids. Per germline, CDR1 SGHTA and CDR2 FQGTGA. The trim removed 5 bases at V and 0 bases at J, leaving 12 bases unmatched. This chain's CDR3 is CASSPTGTGVLANTGELFF. For the CDR3, the DNA is TGTGCCAGCAGCCCGACCGGGACAGGGGTCCTCGCGAACACCGGGGAGCTGTTTTTT.

This clonotype was seen many times. CDR3 nucleotides: TGTGCCAAGGGGAGACAGGGGGATCGGGGGCCCCAGCATTTT. Encoded protein: CAKGRQGDRGPQHF. V and J are TRBV2 and TRBJ1-5; 9 bases map to TRBD1. The CDR3 sequence is 14 residues long. V lost 10 bases and J lost 9; bases outside the gene matches: 13. CDR1 and CDR2 from the germline V gene are SNHLY and FYNNEI.

The V and J genes are TRBV12-3 or TRBV12-4 and TRBJ2-5, with TRBD2 identical over 8 bases. The J segment lost 12 bases and the V segment lost 6 bases, leaving 6 bases of the junction unmatched. The CDR3 runs to 11 residues. The CDR3 sequence: CASSRSGEKYF. Written as DNA, the CDR3 is TGTGCCAGCAGCCGTAGCGGGGAAAAGTACTTC.

This clonotype was recorded a few times. J is TRBJ1-4 and V is TRBV6-1, with D perhaps matching TRBD1 (5 bases). CDR3 length: 14 residues. Germline CDR1 is MNHNS and CDR2 is SASEGT. The ends were cut back, 8 bases at V and 8 bases at J, with 18 bases in the middle. The CDR3 sequence: CASVSDSEMEKLFF. The CDR3 nucleotides are TGTGCCAGCGTCTCAGACAGCGAGATGGAAAAACTGTTTTTT.

The V and J genes are TRBV6-1 and TRBJ2-7, with 11 bases fitting TRBD2. The CDR3 length is 15 residues. The germline V gene encodes CDR1 MNHNS and CDR2 SASEGT. The V gene end was trimmed by 8 bases and the J gene end by 6 bases; junction bases not matched to a gene: 12. The CDR3 DNA reads as TGTGCCAGCGGTAGTAGCGGGAGGGCCGGAGGCGAGCAGTACTTC. Translation gives CASGSSGRAGGEQYF.

The chain recombines TRBV7-9 with TRBJ1-2; TRBD1 might be the D (6 bases). The V and J ends lost 5 bases and 4 bases respectively, with 17 bases between them. CDR1 is SEHNR, CDR2 FQNEAQ, per germline (reference sequence). This CDR3 is built from 15 residues. CDR3 amino acids: CASSPDRRFSYGYTF. The CDR3 coding sequence is TGTGCCAGCAGCCCTGACAGGCGTTTTAGCTATGGCTACACCTTC.

The CDR3 is CSATSGVNSPLHF. CDR3 DNA: TGCAGTGCCACTTCAGGGGTCAATTCACCCCTCCACTTT. This sequence joins TRBV20-1 and TRBJ1-6; perhaps TRBD1 as D (6 bases). This CDR3 has 13 amino acids. Germline CDR1 and CDR2: DFQATT and SNEGSKA (reference sequence). V was pared by 6 bases and J by 7 bases, with 13 bases between.

The V and J genes are TRBV6-4 and TRBJ2-2; D is uncertain. The CDR3 sequence is 16 residues long. The V and J ends lost 5 bases and 6 bases respectively, with 19 bases between them. The germline CDR1 and CDR2 sequences are MRHNA and SNTAGT. The CDR3 is CASSYWGGRKSGELFF. The CDR3 DNA is TGTGCCAGCAGTTACTGGGGTGGACGGAAGTCCGGGGAGCTGTTTTTT.

The chain recombines TRBV20-1 with TRBJ2-7; D uncertain. V was shortened by 3 bases and J by 2 bases, with 8 bases between the two germline ends. Germline V lookup: CDR1 DFQATT, CDR2 SNEGSKA (reference sequence). The CDR3 is 12 residues long. The DNA for the CDR3 is TGCAGTGCTAGTATCGGGCCCTACGAGCAGTACTTC. Encoded protein: CSASIGPYEQYF.

The chain combines TRBV15 with TRBJ1-1; TRBD1 is a possible D gene (6 bases). The V and J ends lost 5 bases and 0 bases respectively, with 7 bases between them. This CDR3 contains 13 residues. Germline lookup yields CDR1 LNHNV and CDR2 YYDKDF (reference sequence). The CDR3 DNA is TGTGCCACCAGCGGACAGATGAACACTGAAGCTTTCTTT. This sequence encodes CATSGQMNTEAFF.

The V call is TRBV6-1, the J call TRBJ2-3; perhaps TRBD2 as D (6 bases). V was clipped by 5 bases and J by 2 bases, with 17 bases between them. This CDR3 has 16 amino acids. Looked up from germline, CDR1 is MNHNS and CDR2 is SASEGT. CDR3 nucleotide sequence: TGTGCCAGCAGTAGAAACAGCGGGCCTATCACAGATACGCAGTATTTT. Its protein product is CASSRNSGPITDTQYF.

This clonotype was seen repeatedly, ten times or more. CDR3 in DNA: TGCAGCGTGTGGTCAGGGGTTAGCAATCAGCCCCAGCATTTT. Its translation is CSVWSGVSNQPQHF. The V and J genes are TRBV29-1 and TRBJ1-5, with D maybe TRBD1 (6 bases). Germline CDR1 is SQVTM and CDR2 is ANQGSEA. V lost 6 bases, J lost 0 bases, and 12 bases lay in between. The CDR3 runs to 14 residues.

This chain connects TRBV27 to TRBJ2-7, with D unresolved. From germline, CDR1 is MNHEY and CDR2 SMNVEV (reference sequence). V lost 2 bases and J 0 bases, leaving 11 bases between the germline ends. The length of the CDR3 is 15 residues. The CDR3 nucleotides read TGTGCCAGCAGTTTAAAGGGTGGTAGCTCCTACGAGCAGTACTTC. Its translation: CASSLKGGSSYEQYF.

This clonotype was found a few times. The J gene is TRBJ1-1, the V gene TRBV28, with a weak D call TRBD1 (5 bases). CDR3 size: 14 residues. Trimming took 5 bases from V and 7 from J, leaving 17 bases between them. The germline V gene has CDR1 MDHEN and CDR2 SYDVKM. The CDR3 nucleotides are TGTGCCAGCAGTCCCTCCAGGGAGCAAAATGAAGCTTTCTTT. As protein: CASSPSREQNEAFF.

This chain joins TRBV19 and TRBJ1-1; D unresolved. CDR3 length: 14 residues. CDR1 LNHDA and CDR2 SQIVND come from the germline V gene (reference sequence). V was clipped by 1 base and J by 4 bases, with 10 bases between them. Here the CDR3 reads CASSIGQLGTEAFF. DNA for the CDR3: TGTGCCAGTAGTATAGGCCAGCTGGGCACTGAAGCTTTCTTT.

In this sample, this clonotype turned up many times. The chain combines TRBV20-1 with TRBJ2-5, with TRBD2 identical over 8 bases. The germline gives CDR1 DFQATT, CDR2 SNEGSKA (reference sequence). The junction had 14 bases not matched to a gene; V was cut back by 6 bases and J by 5 bases. CDR3 size: 15 residues. This CDR3 is CSAREVAGGAETQYF. The DNA of the CDR3 is TGCAGTGCCAGGGAGGTGGCGGGAGGAGCCGAGACCCAGTACTTC.

The V gene is TRBV6-5, the J gene TRBJ1-2, with 7 bases identical to TRBD1. The CDR3 loop spans 14 amino acids. The germline V gene has CDR1 MNHEY and CDR2 SVGAGI. J lost 8 bases, V lost 3 bases, and 9 bases had no gene match. DNA of the CDR3: TGTGCCAGCAGTTATAGAGGCAGGGGGGACGGCTACACCTTC. Translation gives CASSYRGRGDGYTF.

The chain couples TRBV28 to TRBJ2-4, with D perhaps TRBD1 or TRBD2 (5 bases each). Between the trimmed V and J ends, which lost 5 bases and 4 bases, there was a span of 15 bases. Germline V lookup: CDR1 MDHEN, CDR2 SYDVKM. This CDR3 spans 15 amino acids. CDR3 DNA sequence: TGTGCCAGCAGTATCGCCGGGACGAGTAAAAACATTCAGTACTTC. Protein: CASSIAGTSKNIQYF. The full variable domain, completed using reference TRBV28 and TRBJ2-4, is DVKVTQSSRYLVKRTGEKVFLECVQDMDHENMFWYRQDPGLGLRLIYFSYDVKMKEKGDIPEGYSVSREKKERFSLILESASTNQTSMYLCASSIAGTSKNIQYFGAGTRLSVL.

The rearrangement links TRBV12-3 or TRBV12-4 to TRBJ1-2; 11 bases map to TRBD1. The CDR3 is 12 amino acids. Trimming took 8 bases from V and 8 from J; bases not matched to a gene: 4. CDR3 in amino acids: CASGQGAGGYTF. The CDR3 bases are TGTGCCAGCGGACAGGGGGCAGGAGGCTACACCTTC.

This chain uses TRBV5-1 with TRBJ1-1, with a tentative D call TRBD1 (6 bases). Germline assignment: CDR1 SGHRS and CDR2 YFSETQ. The CDR3 consists of 15 residues. The germline V and J ends were trimmed by 0 bases and 5 bases, with 14 bases remaining between them. CDR3 protein: CASSLAQIGGTEAFF. CDR3 in DNA: TGCGCCAGCAGCTTGGCCCAGATAGGGGGTACTGAAGCTTTCTTT.

The V and J genes are TRBV20-1 and TRBJ1-6; 7 bases are shared with TRBD1. Losses at the gene ends were 2 bases for V and 5 bases for J; bases not matched to a gene: 3. The CDR3 totals 14 residues. Germline CDR1 is DFQATT and CDR2 is SNEGSKA (reference sequence). DNA for the CDR3: TGCAGTGCTAGACCCGGACAGGATAATTCACCCCTCCACTTT. This sequence encodes CSARPGQDNSPLHF.

The rearrangement joins TRBV29-1 to TRBJ1-1, with D maybe TRBD1 (6 bases). V was shortened by 3 bases and J by 0 bases, with 11 bases between the two germline ends. The CDR3 covers 14 residues. Germline CDR1 reads SQVTM; CDR2 reads ANQGSEA. This CDR3 is CSVEVDRVNTEAFF. CDR3 sequence (DNA): TGCAGCGTTGAGGTGGACAGAGTGAACACTGAAGCTTTCTTT.

There are many counts of this clonotype. The V and J genes are TRBV10-3 and TRBJ1-2; weak D call: TRBD1 (5 bases). V lost 7 bases, J lost 3 bases, and 15 bases lay in between. Looked up from germline, CDR1 is ENHRY and CDR2 is SYGVKD. The length of the CDR3 is 14 residues. The CDR3 here is CAITKSGSDYGYTF. The CDR3, as DNA: TGTGCCATCACGAAGTCAGGGTCGGACTATGGCTACACCTTC.

This clonotype was recorded a few times. The V gene is TRBV6-1, the J gene TRBJ1-2, with TRBD1 identical over 7 bases. CDR1 MNHNS and CDR2 SASEGT come from the germline V gene. The CDR3 sequence is 13 residues long. With 5 bases clipped from V and 8 bases from J, the junction kept 8 bases outside the gene matches. Written as DNA, the CDR3 is TGTGCCAGCAGTCTCCTGACAGGGAGCGGCTACACCTTC. Protein sequence: CASSLLTGSGYTF.

There are many counts of this clonotype. This rearrangement joins TRBV28 to TRBJ1-1; the match to TRBD1 covers 8 bases. CDR1 is MDHEN and CDR2 is SYDVKM in the germline V gene. V lost 1 base and J lost 6; bases outside the gene matches: 4. This CDR3 is 14 amino acids long. CDR3: CASSLSDRVPEAFF. The CDR3 coding sequence is TGTGCCAGCAGTTTATCGGACAGGGTCCCTGAAGCTTTCTTT.

This chain uses TRBV11-2 with TRBJ2-7; D possibly uses TRBD1 or TRBD2 (5 bases each). CDR3 length: 14 amino acids. V was clipped by 6 bases and J by 3 bases, with 15 bases between them. Germline V gene sequence: CDR1 SGHAT, CDR2 FQNNGV. This CDR3 is CASRQSGTSYEQYF. CDR3 nucleotides: TGTGCCAGCAGGCAATCCGGGACCAGCTACGAGCAGTACTTC.